Given below is one T cell receptor (beta chain) in context. What antigen it recognizes has not been identified. No much larger clone exists at a distance of one base, and base qualities are not known. These data come from a study of blood T cell repertoires in COVID-19 (dated by TCRdb to 2020 to 2022). General notes on the study: Samples covering the acute and convalescent phases of COVID-19 were provided by collaborators in the United States, Italy and Spain. The material from the prospective study consisted of cDNA or gDNA derived from T cells, B-cell-depleted T cells, or PBMCs. Subjects who had been exposed to COVID-19, were actively infected with it, or had recovered from it provided the deeply sampled blood TCRbeta repertoires that made up the dataset. The repertoires were released in a freely available public database meant as a resource for research on the immune response to SARS-CoV-2. The samples were drawn from the first 160 participants of the ongoing ImmuneRACE study and from under 1,500 subjects provided by 6 global collaborators. The sample metadata nearly always contained a de-identified subject ID, COVID-19 status, age in years and sex. HLA class I and class II types, where available, came from metadata supplied by the sample provider rather than from assay-based typing.

The CDR3 goes from the cysteine to the phenylalanine over 14 residues. Only the CDR3 portion is preserved as DNA: 42 bases, with reading frame beginning at the first base. The germline V gene supplies CDR1 MNHEY and CDR2 SVGAGI. V gives up 5 bases and J gives up 4 bases, and the segment between their germline ends measures 13 bases. The immunoSEQ Assay, a bias-controlled multiplex PCR, was used to amplify TCRbeta CDR3 regions from genomic DNA. Turning to the authors' computational methods: The number of nucleated cells in each sample was estimated by amplification of reference gene primers within the assay. Sequence reads were collapsed and filtered to measure the absolute abundance of every unique TCRbeta CDR3 rearrangement. For each sample, productive Simpson clonality was calculated by taking the square root of Simpson's diversity index across productive rearrangements. This is the immuneACCESS table as TCRdb keeps it, with only in-frame sequences that have V and J called. A part of the clones is gone; compared with another copy, unresolved V genes explain less than half, and the rest is unexplained. Clone size and V and J calls were adopted from that table, with D and trimming inferred from the DNA. The table for this sample lists roughly 65,000 clones; approximately 95% of them were counted only once. The ten largest clones represent less than 3.5% of the sample.

Collaborating institutions collected whole blood in K2EDTA tubes following their own protocols. For TCRbeta analysis, collaborator samples were shipped as frozen whole blood, as isolated PBMCs, or as DNA extracted from either sample type. General findings and caveats noted by the study authors: How much clinical and demographic metadata was included differed by source and by participant, and the metadata was provided uncurated.

This receptor was obtained from a man in his 70s with active COVID-19. The sequence links TRBV6-5 to TRBJ2-3, and perhaps TRBD1 as D gene, on 6 matching bases. Material for sequencing was peripheral blood. The CDR3 region reads CASSTRQDPDTQYF. The bases read TGTGCCAGCAGTACGAGACAGGACCCAGATACGCAGTATTTT.